This T cell receptor (beta chain) came from a study of beta chain features in type 1 diabetes. General study results and limits: Cells with high TCR expression could be over-represented when cDNA is sequenced. In all four CD4+ subsets, TCRB CDR3 length was significantly, moderately reduced in type 1 diabetes.

This clone was seen a handful of times. Its antigen is as yet unknown. Germline V gene sequence: CDR1 SGHDN, CDR2 FVKESK. The CDR3 covers 14 residues. Trimming removed 5 bases at V and 1 base at J, with 11 bases between. Sequenced material consisted of expressed TCRB transcripts (all of the isolated RNA was reverse transcribed). Assay: immunoSEQ multiplex PCR; the TCRdb copy retains only in-frame clones and omits some. The sample yields under 400,000 clones, roughly 12% seen once. The chain couples TRBV14 to TRBJ2-5; D is possibly TRBD2 (6 bases). The specimen sequenced was naive CD4+ T cells from blood. The receptor's source is a woman under 30 with type 1 diabetes. The CDR3 sequence: CASSVGGAQETQYF. The DNA for the CDR3 is TGTGCCAGCAGCGTCGGGGGAGCCCAAGAGACCCAGTACTTC. The whole variable domain, filled in from reference TRBV14 and TRBJ2-5, reads EAGVTQFPSHSVIEKGQTVTLRCDPISGHDNLYWYRRVMGKEIKFLLHFVKESKQDESGMPNNRFLAERTGGTYSTLKVQPAELEDSGVYFCASSVGGAQETQYFGPGTRLLVL.